This record covers a single TCR beta chain. Antigen specificity is unknown. Patients selected for sequencing had displayed CD8+CD57+ cell expansion by flow cytometry. Severe acquired aplastic anemia affected all patients. This sample was included in a study of CD8+CD57+ T cells in acquired aplastic anemia. Study-level background: Sorted cells (CD4+ and CD8+) yielded DNA amounts that averaged about 3.1 ug. Study-wide results and limits: Researchers reported that CD8+ Simpson's diversity was not significantly different in patients versus controls. Patients and controls shared approximately 28 CD8+ CDR3 sequences.

Genomic DNA acted as the template from which TCR beta VDJ combination and CDR3 sequence profiling were carried out. TCRdb recomputed calls from the reads with MiXCR, one row per CDR3 protein. The data show 150,000 to 200,000 distinct CDR3 sequences, 45% to 55% seen once. Germline V CDR1 and CDR2: MNHEY, SVGEGT. The CDR3 length is 17 residues. J gave up 4 bases and V 6 bases, and 13 bases lay outside the gene matches. The chain recombines TRBV6-2 or TRBV6-3 with TRBJ1-2; 11 nucleotides match TRBD1. This TCR came from a human donor with aplastic anemia. Material: sorted CD4+, CD8+, or CD8+CD57+ T cells (not recorded which) from PBMCs. This chain's CDR3 is CASSAGPGQGASYGYTF. The CDR3, as DNA: TGTGCCAGCAGCGCCGGCCCAGGACAGGGGGCGAGCTATGGCTACACCTTC.